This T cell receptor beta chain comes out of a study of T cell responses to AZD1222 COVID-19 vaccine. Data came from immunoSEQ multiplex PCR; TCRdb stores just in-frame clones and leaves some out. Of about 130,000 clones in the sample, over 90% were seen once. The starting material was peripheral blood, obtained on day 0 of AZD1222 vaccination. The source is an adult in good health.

The CDR3 DNA reads TGTGCCAGCAGAAACCTGGCGGGGGACTCCTACAATGAGCAGTTCTTC. Its protein product is CASRNLAGDSYNEQFF. The chain couples TRBV11-2 to TRBJ2-1; 7 nucleotides line up with TRBD2. Germline V gene lookup returns CDR1 SGHAT and CDR2 FQNNGV. There are 16 residues in the CDR3. Trimming removed 6 bases from V and 0 bases from J; junction bases left unmatched: 8.